This T cell receptor beta chain is drawn from a study of blood T cell repertoires in COVID-19. In the authors' methods: Reference gene primer amplification in the assay estimated nucleated cell counts. Method: immunoSEQ multiplex PCR; TCRdb's copy keeps in-frame clones and lacks some. That table gives V, J and clone size, and the DNA gave D and trimming. Counted here are 25,000 to 30,000 clones, 88% occurring once; the ten biggest clones make up 16%. Germline CDR1 SGHRS, CDR2 YFSETQ. Trimming left V 5 bases short and J 0 bases short, with 12 bases between. This CDR3 is 15 amino acids long. The receptor's source is a man in his sixties or seventies with acute or convalescent COVID-19. Input material: peripheral blood. The chain combines TRBV5-1 with TRBJ1-5; a possible D gene is TRBD1 (6 bases). CDR3 protein: CASRSDSDSNQPQHF. CDR3 sequence (DNA): TGCGCCAGCAGATCGGACAGCGATAGCAATCAGCCCCAGCATTTT.